This T cell receptor beta chain emerged from a study of blood T cell repertoires in COVID-19. As for the study in general: Samples of COVID-19 (acute and convalescent) were obtained from the United States, Italy and Spain. Sample material is recorded as cDNA or gDNA derived from T cells, B-cell-depleted T cells, or PBMCs.

In the source study's methods: Amplification of reference gene primers was used by the study to estimate nucleated cell counts. Assay: immunoSEQ multiplex PCR; the TCRdb copy retains only in-frame clones and omits some. D and trimming were read from the DNA, whereas the V and J calls and clone size are those reported in that table. The table has over 95,000 clones, 85% seen once. Germline CDR1 is MNHNY and CDR2 is SVGAGI (reference sequence). The junction had 9 bases not matched to a gene; V was cut back by 10 bases and J by 6 bases. The CDR3 runs to 14 residues. Sequencing used peripheral blood. This TCR was sampled from a human donor in a cohort sampled during active COVID-19. The V gene is TRBV6-6, the J gene TRBJ1-5, with 10 nucleotides matching TRBD1. CDR3 sequence reads: CATKGQGGIQPQHF. CDR3 nucleotide sequence: TGTGCCACCAAAGGACAGGGGGGGATTCAGCCCCAGCATTTT.